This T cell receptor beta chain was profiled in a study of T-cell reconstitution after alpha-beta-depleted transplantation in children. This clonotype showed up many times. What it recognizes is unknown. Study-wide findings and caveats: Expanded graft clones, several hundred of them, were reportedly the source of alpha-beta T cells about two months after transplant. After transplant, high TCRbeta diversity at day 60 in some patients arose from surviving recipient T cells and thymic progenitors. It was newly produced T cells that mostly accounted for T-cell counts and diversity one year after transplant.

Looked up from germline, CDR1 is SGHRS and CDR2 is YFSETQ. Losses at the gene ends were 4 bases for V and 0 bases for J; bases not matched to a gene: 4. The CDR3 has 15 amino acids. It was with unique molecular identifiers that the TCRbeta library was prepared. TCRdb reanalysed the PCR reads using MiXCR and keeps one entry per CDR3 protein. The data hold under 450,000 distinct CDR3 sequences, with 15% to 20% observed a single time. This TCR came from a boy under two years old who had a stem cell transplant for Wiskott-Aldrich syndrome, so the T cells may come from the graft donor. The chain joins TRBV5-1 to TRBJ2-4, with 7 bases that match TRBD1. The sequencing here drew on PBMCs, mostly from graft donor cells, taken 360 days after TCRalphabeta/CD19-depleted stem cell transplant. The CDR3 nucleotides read TGCGCCAGCAGCCCGACAGGGATAGCCAAAAACATTCAGTACTTC. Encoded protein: CASSPTGIAKNIQYF.